This is a list of T cell receptor beta chains from one sample in a study of T-cell reconstitution after alpha-beta-depleted transplantation in children. TCRdb reanalysed the PCR reads using MiXCR and keeps one entry per CDR3 protein. The sample has more than 400,000 distinct CDR3 sequences, approximately 10% seen once. The input for sequencing was PBMCs, mostly from graft donor cells, taken 180 days after TCRalphabeta/CD19-depleted stem cell transplant. The receptor set was obtained from a female patient younger than 10 who had a stem cell transplant for aplastic anemia, so the T cells may come from the graft donor. The CDR3 runs from the conserved cysteine through the conserved F or W.

CASSQTVSGELFF	TRBV3-1
CASSFLTSGEVEQFF	TRBV27
CASSLKRDYSNQPQHF	TRBV27
CASSAGTVQNGYTF	TRBV5-4
CASSLGTDIAKNIQYF	TRBV7-3
CASSVSLGHTDTQYF	TRBV9
CSARARLKGMRTDTQYF	TRBV20-1
CASSQRRTDTQYF	TRBV4-3
CASSFVGSQETQYF	TRBV12-3/TRBV12-4
CASSPPGQGINEQFF	TRBV21-1
CASSPNARMMNTEAFF	TRBV18
CASSLVVGWSSGNTIYF	TRBV12-3/TRBV12-4
CSAWGQGGDTEAFF	TRBV20-1
CASSDYGTVYGYTF	TRBV7-9
CASSPNSRGRRTEAFF	TRBV7-3
CASRGGVVNTGELFF	TRBV28
CSARAGQGEIYGYTF	TRBV20-1
CASSFFGTSTDTQYF	TRBV5-1
CSVGEQGRRGNQPQHF	TRBV20-1
CSVGRPDTQYF	TRBV29-1
CASIRDSIYGYTF	TRBV7-2
CSAREGNGDTQYF	TRBV20-1
CATSSLSGLAGTYNEQFF	TRBV15
CAWSQRETQYF	TRBV30
CASSLGWTTYQETQYF	TRBV5-8
CSARGAIYNEQFF	TRBV20-1
CASSLAGWQPQHF	TRBV5-1
CASSLDAGEETQYF	TRBV11-2
CASSLKLFRNYGYTF	TRBV11-2
CASSYHPTDTQYF	TRBV7-3
CASSYSLAGGPHEQFF	TRBV6-2/TRBV6-3
CASSLTGTGGPTDTQYF	TRBV7-3
CSAAGGNTGELFF	TRBV20-1
CASNGEGFNEKLFF	TRBV28
CTSSLLGQGATEAFF	TRBV5-1
CASSRTGLPNEQFF	TRBV4-3
CASSQWTGGVQANVLTF	TRBV6-1
CASSKVAPYDQPQHF	TRBV21-1
CASSILGAADTEAFF	TRBV19
CATSRDPRGRYF	TRBV15
CASGPGTSGRDTDTQYF	TRBV5-5
CASNLAGAVDEQFF	TRBV12-3/TRBV12-4
CSVHREGAGNQPQHF	TRBV20-1
CASSWDPLSGEQFF	TRBV6-5
CASSPETPISYNEQFF	TRBV7-9